This T cell receptor (beta chain) was observed in a study of shared clonotypes between healthy human individuals. Whole-study context: Plates per donor: three CD4 naive, three CD4 memory, two CD8 naive, one CD8 memory.

Whole-study results and caveats: Naive CD4 clonotypes overlapped across several donors at approximately 5.5%. Blood was the sole source, and tissue repertoires probably differ.

For this clone: Its antigen remains unidentified.

As originally analysed: There were no quality scores in the junction-only immunoSEQ sequences, so filtering differed. TCRdb's copy holds only in-frame clones and misses some; the assay was immunoSEQ multiplex PCR. D and trimming come from the DNA, and the V and J calls and clone size come from that table. The sample holds 2.5 million or so clones; roughly nine tenths are singletons and the top ten take under 0.15%. V shed 3 bases, J shed 2 bases, and the junction held 0 bases outside the gene matches. There are 15 residues in the CDR3. Per germline, CDR1 LGHNA and CDR2 YNFKEQ. The sample was naive CD4+ T cells sorted from blood. Subset denoted: CD45RA+ positively selected. The V and J genes are TRBV4-2 and TRBJ2-5; 13 nucleotides match TRBD2. This TCR was sampled from a young man in good health. The CDR3 here is CASSQGLAGQETQYF. CDR3 in DNA: TGTGCCAGCAGCCAGGGACTAGCGGGGCAAGAGACCCAGTACTTC.